Listed below are T cell receptor beta chains from one sample, sequenced in a study of OX40 agonist ivuxolimab in advanced cancers. Sequenced by immunoSEQ multiplex PCR; TCRdb stores in-frame clones only, minus some. The sample lists about 77,000 clones; 83% were seen once. Sequenced here: CD4+ or CD8+ T cells sorted from blood, sampled in a trial of the OX40 agonist ivuxolimab. These receptor sequences come from an adult with an advanced solid tumor such as melanoma, head and neck, liver or kidney cancer. Each CDR3 is given with its conserved first and last residue. D genes are given only for firm matches. Clone size is stated in some rows and not others, as once, few, many or a class when expanded.

.	TRBV19	TRBJ2-3	.	TGTGCCAGTAGTATGGGTGGGCAGTCTACGCAGTATTTT	CASSMGGQSTQYF
.	TRBV18	TRBJ1-1	.	TGTGCCAGCTCACCATCTCCCGTTTTGAACACTGAAGCTTTCTTT	CASSPSPVLNTEAFF
.	TRBV19	TRBJ1-1	TRBD1	TGTGCCAGTAGCACAGGGGCGACTGAAGCTTTCTTT	CASSTGATEAFF
.	TRBV7-2	TRBJ2-2	TRBD2	TGTGCCAGCAGAGGGACTAGCGGGAGATCTGTCACCGGGGAGCTGTTTTTT	CASRGTSGRSVTGELFF
.	TRBV11-2	TRBJ2-7	TRBD1	TGTGCCAGCAGCCCTTTAGGGACAGGGGCGCACGAGCAGTACTTC	CASSPLGTGAHEQYF
once	TRBV5-4	TRBJ1-1	.	TGTGCCAGCAGCTTGGAAAGAGGAACCGGAGCTTTCTTT	CASSLERGTGAFF
few	TRBV5-6	TRBJ1-2	.	TGTGCCAGCAGCTTGCAAGGGGCAGACTATGGCTACACCTTC	CASSLQGADYGYTF
once	TRBV18	TRBJ2-7	.	TGTGCCAGCTCACCAACGGTATCCTACGAGCAGTACTTC	CASSPTVSYEQYF
.	TRBV9	TRBJ2-1	.	TGTGCCAGCAGCGTAGGAGTGTCCACCTACAATGAGCAGTTCTTC	CASSVGVSTYNEQFF
.	TRBV10-1	TRBJ1-2	.	TGCGCCAGCAGTGTGGGAGGGCCGGACTATGGCTACACCTTC	CASSVGGPDYGYTF
.	TRBV7-2	TRBJ2-7	TRBD2	TGTGCCAGCAGCTCCTATCGAGGCGGGAGTAACTCCTACGAGCAGTACTTC	CASSSYRGGSNSYEQYF
.	TRBV19	TRBJ1-2	.	TGTGCCAGTAGTCCGGACTGGAACTATGGCTACACCTTC	CASSPDWNYGYTF
.	TRBV7-2	TRBJ2-7	.	TGTGCCAGCAGCTTAGACGGGGACTCGTACGAGCAGTACTTC	CASSLDGDSYEQYF
.	TRBV18	TRBJ2-7	.	TGTGCCAGCTCACCACCGTCTGGGATGTACGAGCAGTACTTC	CASSPPSGMYEQYF
.	TRBV4-1	TRBJ2-3	.	TGCGCCAGCAGCCGAACTGGGGCAGGGCGCAGCACAGATACGCAGTATTTT	CASSRTGAGRSTDTQYF
.	TRBV7-3	TRBJ2-3	TRBD1	TGTGCCAGCAGCTTGGGACAGGGGGATACGCAGTATTTT	CASSLGQGDTQYF